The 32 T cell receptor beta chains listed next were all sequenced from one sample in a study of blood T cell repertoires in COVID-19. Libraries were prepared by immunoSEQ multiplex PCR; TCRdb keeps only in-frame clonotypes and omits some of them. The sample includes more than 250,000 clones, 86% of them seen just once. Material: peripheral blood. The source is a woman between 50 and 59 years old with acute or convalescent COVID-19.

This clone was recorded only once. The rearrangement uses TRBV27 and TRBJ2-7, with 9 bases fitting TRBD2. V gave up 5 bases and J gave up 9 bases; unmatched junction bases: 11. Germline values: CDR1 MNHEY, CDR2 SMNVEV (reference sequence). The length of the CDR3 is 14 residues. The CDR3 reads CASSPVRGREGQYF. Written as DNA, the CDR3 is TGTGCCAGCAGTCCAGTGAGGGGGCGGGAGGGGCAGTACTTC.

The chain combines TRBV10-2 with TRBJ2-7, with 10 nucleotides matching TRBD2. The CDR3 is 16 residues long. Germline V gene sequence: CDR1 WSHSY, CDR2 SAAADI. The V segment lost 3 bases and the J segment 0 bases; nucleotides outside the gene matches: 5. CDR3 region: CASSDPGLALSYEQYF. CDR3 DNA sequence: TGCGCCAGCAGTGATCCGGGACTAGCGCTCTCCTACGAGCAGTACTTC.

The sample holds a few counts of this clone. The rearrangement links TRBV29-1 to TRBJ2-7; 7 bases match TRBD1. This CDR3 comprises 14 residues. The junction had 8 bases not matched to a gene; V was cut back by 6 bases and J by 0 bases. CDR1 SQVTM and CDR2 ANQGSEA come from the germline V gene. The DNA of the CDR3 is TGCAGCGTGGGTGGACAGGCCCTCTCCTACGAGCAGTACTTC. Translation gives CSVGGQALSYEQYF.

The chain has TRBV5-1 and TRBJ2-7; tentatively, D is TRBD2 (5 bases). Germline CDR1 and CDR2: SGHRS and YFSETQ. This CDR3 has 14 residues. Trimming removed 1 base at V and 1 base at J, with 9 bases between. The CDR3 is CASSLLDFSYEQYF. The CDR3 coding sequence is TGCGCCAGCAGCTTGCTGGACTTTTCCTACGAGCAGTACTTC.

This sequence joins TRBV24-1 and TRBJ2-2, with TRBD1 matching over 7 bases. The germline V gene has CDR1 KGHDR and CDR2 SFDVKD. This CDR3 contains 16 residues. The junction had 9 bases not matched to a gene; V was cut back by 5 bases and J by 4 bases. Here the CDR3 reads CATSVVTGAGTGELFF. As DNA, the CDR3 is TGTGCCACCAGTGTCGTAACAGGGGCGGGCACCGGGGAGCTGTTTTTT.

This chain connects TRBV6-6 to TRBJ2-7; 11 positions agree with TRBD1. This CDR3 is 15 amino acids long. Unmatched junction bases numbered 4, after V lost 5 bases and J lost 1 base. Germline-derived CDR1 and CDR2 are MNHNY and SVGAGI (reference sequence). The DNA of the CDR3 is TGTGCCAGCAGTCGCGGGACAGGGGGATCCTACGAGCAGTACTTC. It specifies CASSRGTGGSYEQYF.

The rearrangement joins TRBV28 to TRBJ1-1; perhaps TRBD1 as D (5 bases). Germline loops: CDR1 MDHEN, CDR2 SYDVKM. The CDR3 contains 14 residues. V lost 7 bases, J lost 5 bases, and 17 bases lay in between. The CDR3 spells CASILGRGSTEAFF. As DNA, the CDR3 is TGTGCCAGCATCCTAGGGCGGGGGTCGACTGAAGCTTTCTTT.

The CDR3 nucleotides are TGTGCCACAGGGGGCACTGAAGCTTTCTTT. Its protein product is CATGGTEAFF. J is TRBJ1-1 and V is TRBV10-3, with 7 nucleotides matching TRBD1. The V and J ends lost 10 bases and 4 bases, in that order; junction bases with no gene match: 0. This CDR3 contains 10 residues. From germline, CDR1 is ENHRY and CDR2 SYGVKD.

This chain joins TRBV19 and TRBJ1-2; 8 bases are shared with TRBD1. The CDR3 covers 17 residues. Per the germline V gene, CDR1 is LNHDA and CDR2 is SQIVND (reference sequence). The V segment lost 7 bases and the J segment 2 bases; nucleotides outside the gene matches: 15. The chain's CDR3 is CASTPRGRERYNYGYTF. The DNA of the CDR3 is TGTGCCAGTACCCCCAGGGGGCGGGAGAGGTACAACTATGGCTACACCTTC.

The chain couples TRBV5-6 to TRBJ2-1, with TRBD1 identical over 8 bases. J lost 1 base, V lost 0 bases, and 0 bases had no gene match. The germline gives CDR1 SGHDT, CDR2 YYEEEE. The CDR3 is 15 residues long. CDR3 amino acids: CASSLGQGSYNEQFF. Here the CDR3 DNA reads TGTGCCAGCAGCTTGGGACAGGGGTCCTACAATGAGCAGTTCTTC. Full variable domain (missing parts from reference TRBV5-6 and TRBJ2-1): DAGVTQSPTHLIKTRGQQVTLRCSPKSGHDTVSWYQQALGQGPQFIFQYYEEEERQRGNFPDRFSGHQFPNYSSELNVNALLLGDSALYLCASSLGQGSYNEQFFGPGTRLTVL.

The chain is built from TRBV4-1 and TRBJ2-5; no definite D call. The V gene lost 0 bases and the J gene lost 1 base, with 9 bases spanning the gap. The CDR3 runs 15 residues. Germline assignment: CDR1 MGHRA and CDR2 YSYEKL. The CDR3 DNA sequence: TGCGCCAGCAGCCAAGATTTACAGCCCCAAGAGACCCAGTACTTC. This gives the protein CASSQDLQPQETQYF.

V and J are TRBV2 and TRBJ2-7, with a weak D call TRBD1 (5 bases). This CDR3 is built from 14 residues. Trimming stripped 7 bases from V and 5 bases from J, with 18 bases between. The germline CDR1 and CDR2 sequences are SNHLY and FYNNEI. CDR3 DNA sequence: TGTGCCAGCACTCTCCGACAGACATCCAACGAGCAGTACTTC. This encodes CASTLRQTSNEQYF.

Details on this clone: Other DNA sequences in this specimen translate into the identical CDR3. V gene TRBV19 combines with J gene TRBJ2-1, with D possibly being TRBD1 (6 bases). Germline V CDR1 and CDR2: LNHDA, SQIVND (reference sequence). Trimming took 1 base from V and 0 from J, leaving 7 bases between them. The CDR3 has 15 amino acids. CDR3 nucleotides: TGTGCCAGTAGTATAGGAGGGGGCTCCTACAATGAGCAGTTCTTC. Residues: CASSIGGGSYNEQFF.

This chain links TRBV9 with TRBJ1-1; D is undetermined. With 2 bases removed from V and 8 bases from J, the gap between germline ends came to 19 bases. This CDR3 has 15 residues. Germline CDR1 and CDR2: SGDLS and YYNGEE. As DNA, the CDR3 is TGTGCCAGCAGCGTTGCAGGATTCATCCCTGCCGAAGCTTTCTTT. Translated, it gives CASSVAGFIPAEAFF.

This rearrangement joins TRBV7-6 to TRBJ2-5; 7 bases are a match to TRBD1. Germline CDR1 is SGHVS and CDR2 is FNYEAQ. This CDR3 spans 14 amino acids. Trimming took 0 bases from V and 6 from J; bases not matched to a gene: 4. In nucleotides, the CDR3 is TGTGCCAGCAGCTTAGCGAACAGGGGAAAGACCCAGTACTTC. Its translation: CASSLANRGKTQYF.

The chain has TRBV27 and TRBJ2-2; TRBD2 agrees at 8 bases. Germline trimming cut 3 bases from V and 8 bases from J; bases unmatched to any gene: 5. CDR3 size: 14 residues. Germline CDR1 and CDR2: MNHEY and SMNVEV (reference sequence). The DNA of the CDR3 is TGTGCCAGCAGTTTTGGACTAGCCCCAGGGGAGCTGTTTTTT. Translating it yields CASSFGLAPGELFF.

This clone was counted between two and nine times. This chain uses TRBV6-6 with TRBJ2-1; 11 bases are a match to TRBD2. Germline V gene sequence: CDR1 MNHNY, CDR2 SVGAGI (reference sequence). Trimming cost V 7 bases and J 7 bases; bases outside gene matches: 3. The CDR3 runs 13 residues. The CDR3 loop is CASIAGGKNEQFF. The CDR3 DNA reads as TGTGCCAGCATAGCGGGAGGGAAGAATGAGCAGTTCTTC.

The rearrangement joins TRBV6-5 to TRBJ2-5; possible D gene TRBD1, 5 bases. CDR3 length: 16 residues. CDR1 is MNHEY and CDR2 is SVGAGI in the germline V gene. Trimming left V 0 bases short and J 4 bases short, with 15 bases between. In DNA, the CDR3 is TGTGCCAGCAGTTACTCCCCGGTAGGGGCTGGAGAGACCCAGTACTTC. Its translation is CASSYSPVGAGETQYF.

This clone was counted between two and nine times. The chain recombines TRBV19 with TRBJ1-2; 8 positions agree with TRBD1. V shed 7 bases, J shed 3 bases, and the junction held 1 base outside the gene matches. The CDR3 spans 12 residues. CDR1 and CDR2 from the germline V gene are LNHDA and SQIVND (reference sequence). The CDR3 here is CASTTGDYGYTF. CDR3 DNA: TGTGCCAGTACGACAGGGGACTATGGCTACACCTTC.

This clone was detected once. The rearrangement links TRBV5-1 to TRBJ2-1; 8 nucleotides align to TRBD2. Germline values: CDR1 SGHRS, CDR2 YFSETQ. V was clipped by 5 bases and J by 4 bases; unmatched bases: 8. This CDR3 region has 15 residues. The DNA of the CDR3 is TGCGCCAGCAGAGAGTGGACTAGCCTATACAATGAGCAGTTCTTC. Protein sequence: CASREWTSLYNEQFF. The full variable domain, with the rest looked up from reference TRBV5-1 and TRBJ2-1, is KAGVTQTPRYLIKTRGQQVTLSCSPISGHRSVSWYQQTPGQGLQFLFEYFSETQRNKGNFPGRFSGRQFSNSRSEMNVSTLELGDSALYLCASREWTSLYNEQFFGPGTRLTVL.

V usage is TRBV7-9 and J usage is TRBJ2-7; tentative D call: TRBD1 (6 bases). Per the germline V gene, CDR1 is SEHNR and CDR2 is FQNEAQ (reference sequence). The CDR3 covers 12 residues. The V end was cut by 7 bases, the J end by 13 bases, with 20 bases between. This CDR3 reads CASTSWDTRSYF. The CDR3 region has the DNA TGTGCCAGCACCTCCTGGGACACACGGTCCTACTTC.

CDR3 residues: CASSSFWAGWDLEQYF. The CDR3 nucleotides are TGTGCCAGCAGTTCTTTCTGGGCGGGATGGGACCTCGAGCAGTACTTC. V is TRBV28 and J is TRBJ2-7, with D possibly being TRBD2 (6 bases). V lost 4 bases, J lost 6 bases, and 22 bases lay in between. The CDR3 is made up of 16 amino acids. Germline values: CDR1 MDHEN, CDR2 SYDVKM.

CDR3 sequence: CASSPHRGKTEAFF. The CDR3 coding sequence is TGTGCCAGCAGCCCTCACAGGGGAAAGACTGAAGCTTTCTTT. The chain joins TRBV11-3 to TRBJ1-1; 7 positions agree with TRBD1. CDR3 length equals 14 residues. With V trimmed by 5 bases and J by 5 bases, 8 bases remained unmatched. Germline CDR1 is SGHNT and CDR2 is YENEEA.

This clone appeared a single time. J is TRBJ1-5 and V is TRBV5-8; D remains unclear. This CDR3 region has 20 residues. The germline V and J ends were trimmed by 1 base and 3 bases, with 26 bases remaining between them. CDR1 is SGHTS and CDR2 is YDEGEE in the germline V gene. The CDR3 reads CASSLSWTDTRGSVNQPQHF. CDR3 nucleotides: TGTGCCAGCAGCTTGTCTTGGACCGATACCCGAGGTAGCGTCAATCAGCCCCAGCATTTT.

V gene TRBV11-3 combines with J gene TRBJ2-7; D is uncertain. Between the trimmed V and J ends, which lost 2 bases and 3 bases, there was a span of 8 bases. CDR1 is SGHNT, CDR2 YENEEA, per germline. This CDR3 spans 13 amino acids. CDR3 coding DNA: TGTGCCAGCAGCTTAATTGCAGGCTACGAGCAGTACTTC. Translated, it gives CASSLIAGYEQYF. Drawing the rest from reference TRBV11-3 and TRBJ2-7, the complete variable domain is EAGVVQSPRYKIIEKKQPVAFWCNPISGHNTLYWYLQNLGQGPELLIRYENEEAVDDSQLPKDRFSAERLKGVDSTLKIQPAELGDSAVYLCASSLIAGYEQYFGPGTRLTVT.

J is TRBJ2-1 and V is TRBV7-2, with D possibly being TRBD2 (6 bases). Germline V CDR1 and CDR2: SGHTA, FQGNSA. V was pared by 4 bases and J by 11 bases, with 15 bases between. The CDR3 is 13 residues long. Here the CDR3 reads CASSWLAEAKQFF. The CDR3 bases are TGTGCCAGCAGCTGGTTAGCGGAGGCCAAGCAGTTCTTC.

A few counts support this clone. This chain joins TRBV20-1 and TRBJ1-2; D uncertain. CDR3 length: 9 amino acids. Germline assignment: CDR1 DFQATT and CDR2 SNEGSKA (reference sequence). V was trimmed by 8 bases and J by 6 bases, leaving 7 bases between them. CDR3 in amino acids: CSTRDGYTF. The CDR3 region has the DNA TGCAGTACCCGCGATGGCTACACCTTC.

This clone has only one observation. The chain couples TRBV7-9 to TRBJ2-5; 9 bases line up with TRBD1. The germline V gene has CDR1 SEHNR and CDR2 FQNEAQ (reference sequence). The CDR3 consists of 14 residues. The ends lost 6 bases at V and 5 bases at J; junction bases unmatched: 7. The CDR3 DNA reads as TGTGCCAGCAGTTTACAGGGGGCGCGGGAGACCCAGTACTTC. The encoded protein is CASSLQGARETQYF.

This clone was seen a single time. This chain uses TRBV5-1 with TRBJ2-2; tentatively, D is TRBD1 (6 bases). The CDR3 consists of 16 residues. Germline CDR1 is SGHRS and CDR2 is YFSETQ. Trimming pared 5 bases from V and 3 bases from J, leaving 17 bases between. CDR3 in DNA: TGCGCCAGCAGTCAGACAGGACCCCGAGACACCGGGGAGCTGTTTTTT. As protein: CASSQTGPRDTGELFF.

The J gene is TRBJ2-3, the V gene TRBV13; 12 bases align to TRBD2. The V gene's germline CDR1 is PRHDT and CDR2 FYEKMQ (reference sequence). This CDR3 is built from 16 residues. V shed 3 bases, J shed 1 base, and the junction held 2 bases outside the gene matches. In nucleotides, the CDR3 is TGTGCCAGCAGCTTCGGACTAGCGGGACGCACAGATACGCAGTATTTT. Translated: CASSFGLAGRTDTQYF.

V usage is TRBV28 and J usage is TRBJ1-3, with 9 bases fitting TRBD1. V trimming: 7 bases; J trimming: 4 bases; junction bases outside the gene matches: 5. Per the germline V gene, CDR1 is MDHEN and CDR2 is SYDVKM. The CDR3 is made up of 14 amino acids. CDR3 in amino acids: CASTLQGAGNTIYF. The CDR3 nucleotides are TGTGCCAGCACCCTACAGGGGGCCGGAAACACCATATATTTT. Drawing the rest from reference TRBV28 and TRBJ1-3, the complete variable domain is DVKVTQSSRYLVKRTGEKVFLECVQDMDHENMFWYRQDPGLGLRLIYFSYDVKMKEKGDIPEGYSVSREKKERFSLILESASTNQTSMYLCASTLQGAGNTIYFGEGSWLTVV.

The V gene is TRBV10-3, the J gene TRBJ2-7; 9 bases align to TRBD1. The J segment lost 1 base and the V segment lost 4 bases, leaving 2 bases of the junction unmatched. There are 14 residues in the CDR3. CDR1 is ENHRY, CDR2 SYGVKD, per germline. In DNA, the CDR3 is TGTGCCATCAGTGGCGACAGGGGGTCCTACGAGCAGTACTTC. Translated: CAISGDRGSYEQYF.